The rows below give T cell receptor beta chains drawn from one sample of a study of OX40 agonist ivuxolimab in advanced cancers. TCRdb keeps only in-frame clones here, not all; method: immunoSEQ multiplex PCR. The sample has 80,000 or so clones; 85% to 95% are singletons. The sample consisted of CD4+ or CD8+ T cells sorted from blood, taken in a trial of the OX40 agonist ivuxolimab. Source of these receptors: an adult with an advanced solid tumor such as melanoma, head and neck, liver or kidney cancer. CDR3s include the opening cysteine and the closing phenylalanine or tryptophan. The D gene is left open where the match is weak. Some rows mark clone size as missing; the rest say once, few, many or name a class of expanded clone.

cdr3_aa: CASSLGLNEQYF; cdr3_nt: TGCGCCAGCAGCTTGGGACTGAACGAGCAGTACTTC; j_call: TRBJ2-7; v_call: TRBV5-1; clone_size: NA; d_call: NA
cdr3_aa: CASSPNPGSGANVLTF; cdr3_nt: TGTGCCAGCAGTCCTAATCCTGGCTCTGGGGCCAACGTCCTGACTTTC; j_call: TRBJ2-6; v_call: TRBV7-6; clone_size: NA; d_call: NA
cdr3_aa: CASSHGTSGSTTGELFF; cdr3_nt: TGCGCCAGCAGCCACGGGACTAGCGGGAGTACCACCGGGGAGCTGTTTTTT; j_call: TRBJ2-2; v_call: TRBV5-1; clone_size: NA; d_call: TRBD2
cdr3_aa: CASSLGRTGTEAFF; cdr3_nt: TGTGCCAGCAGCTTAGGGCGGACAGGAACTGAAGCTTTCTTT; j_call: TRBJ1-1; v_call: TRBV7-2; clone_size: NA; d_call: TRBD1
cdr3_aa: CASSKDGCRDEGNQPQHF; cdr3_nt: TGTGCCAGCAGCAAAGATGGATGCAGGGATGAGGGCAATCAGCCCCAGCATTTT; j_call: TRBJ1-5; v_call: TRBV21-1; clone_size: NA; d_call: NA
cdr3_aa: CASSLDLWYTF; cdr3_nt: TGTGCCAGCAGCTTAGATTTGTGGTACACCTTC; j_call: TRBJ1-2; v_call: TRBV7-9; clone_size: few; d_call: NA
cdr3_aa: CASSDSSWDLEAFF; cdr3_nt: TGTGCCAGCAGTGACTCCTCATGGGATCTTGAAGCTTTCTTT; j_call: TRBJ1-1; v_call: TRBV6-4; clone_size: NA; d_call: NA
cdr3_aa: CASSSTEYGYTF; cdr3_nt: TGTGCCAGCAGTTCGACGGAGTATGGCTACACCTTC; j_call: TRBJ1-2; v_call: TRBV6-5; clone_size: NA; d_call: NA
cdr3_aa: CASSLVGQGLSEQYF; cdr3_nt: TGTGCCAGCAGCTTGGTTGGACAGGGTCTCTCCGAGCAGTACTTC; j_call: TRBJ2-7; v_call: TRBV7-9; clone_size: NA; d_call: TRBD1
cdr3_aa: CASSLALDYGYTF; cdr3_nt: TGCGCCAGCAGCCTTGCCCTAGACTATGGCTACACCTTC; j_call: TRBJ1-2; v_call: TRBV5-1; clone_size: NA; d_call: NA
cdr3_aa: CASSLEQGNQPQHF; cdr3_nt: TGTGCCAGCAGCCTGGAGCAGGGTAATCAGCCCCAGCATTTT; j_call: TRBJ1-5; v_call: TRBV5-8; clone_size: once; d_call: NA
cdr3_aa: CASSTPGEGVEKLFF; cdr3_nt: TGTGCCAGCAGCACGCCCGGGGAGGGTGTTGAAAAACTGTTTTTT; j_call: TRBJ1-4; v_call: TRBV7-9; clone_size: NA; d_call: NA
cdr3_aa: CASSPLQGTNTEAFF; cdr3_nt: TGTGCCAGCTCACCCTTACAGGGAACGAACACTGAAGCTTTCTTT; j_call: TRBJ1-1; v_call: TRBV18; clone_size: NA; d_call: NA
cdr3_aa: CASSFTANYGYTF; cdr3_nt: TGTGCCAGCAGTTTTACGGCGAACTATGGCTACACCTTC; j_call: TRBJ1-2; v_call: TRBV27; clone_size: NA; d_call: NA
cdr3_aa: CASSLQGASEKLFF; cdr3_nt: TGTGCCAGCAGTCTACAGGGGGCGAGTGAAAAACTGTTTTTT; j_call: TRBJ1-4; v_call: TRBV27; clone_size: NA; d_call: TRBD1
cdr3_aa: CATSSNTDYQETQYF; cdr3_nt: TGTGCCACCAGCAGTAATACAGATTACCAAGAGACCCAGTACTTC; j_call: TRBJ2-5; v_call: TRBV15; clone_size: NA; d_call: NA
cdr3_aa: CASSQSTGYQPQHF; cdr3_nt: TGTGCCAGTAGTCAATCAACAGGGTATCAGCCCCAGCATTTT; j_call: TRBJ1-5; v_call: TRBV19; clone_size: NA; d_call: NA
cdr3_aa: CASSLEGSSYEQYF; cdr3_nt: TGTGCCAGCAGCTTAGAGGGGAGCTCCTACGAGCAGTACTTC; j_call: TRBJ2-7; v_call: TRBV7-9; clone_size: NA; d_call: NA
cdr3_aa: CASSEGGFYNEQFF; cdr3_nt: TGTGCCAGTAGCGAGGGGGGGTTTTACAATGAGCAGTTCTTC; j_call: TRBJ2-1; v_call: TRBV19; clone_size: NA; d_call: NA
cdr3_aa: CASSVTGAPGNTIYF; cdr3_nt: TGTGCCAGCAGTGTAACAGGGGCCCCTGGAAACACCATATATTTT; j_call: TRBJ1-3; v_call: TRBV28; clone_size: NA; d_call: TRBD1
cdr3_aa: CASSQGRWGGEAFF; cdr3_nt: TGCGCCAGCAGCCAAGGGAGGTGGGGAGGTGAAGCTTTCTTT; j_call: TRBJ1-1; v_call: TRBV4-3; clone_size: once; d_call: NA
cdr3_aa: CASSLTRYANTGELFF; cdr3_nt: TGTGCCAGCAGCTTGACTCGTTATGCGAACACCGGGGAGCTGTTTTTT; j_call: TRBJ2-2; v_call: TRBV5-4; clone_size: NA; d_call: NA